What follows describes a single T cell receptor beta chain. The sample is drawn from a study of cytotoxic CD8 clonotypes in ibrutinib-treated CLL. Profiled with immunoSEQ multiplex PCR; TCRdb holds only in-frame clones, not every one. The sample holds around 130,000 clones, roughly 80% seen once. Germline V lookup: CDR1 MNHEY, CDR2 SVGAGI. This CDR3 region has 16 residues. V gave up 4 bases and J gave up 3 bases; unmatched junction bases: 10. This clonotype was sampled from a human donor with chronic lymphocytic leukemia. V gene TRBV6-5 combines with J gene TRBJ2-7, with 9 nucleotides matching TRBD1. This sample comprised PBMCs, obtained after 24 months of ibrutinib treatment. The CDR3 here is CASSFAFGQGSYEQYF. In DNA, the CDR3 is TGTGCCAGCAGTTTCGCCTTTGGACAGGGGAGCTACGAGCAGTACTTC.